Listed here are 17 T cell receptor beta chains from one sample, sequenced in a study of blood T cell repertoires in COVID-19. Sequenced by immunoSEQ multiplex PCR; TCRdb stores in-frame clones only, minus some. The sample has 64,000 or so clones; 80% to 90% are singletons. Source material: peripheral blood. These receptors were collected from a man aged 40-49 years with acute or convalescent COVID-19.

J is TRBJ1-3 and V is TRBV21-1; the tabulated D call, TRBD1, remains unverified against the DNA. TRBV21-1 is designated a pseudogene. The CDR3 contains 15 residues. The CDR3 DNA sequence: TGTGCCAGCAGTAGTACAGACCCCTCTGGAAACACCATATATTTT. Encoded protein: CASSSTDPSGNTIYF.

This rearrangement joins TRBV9 to TRBJ2-5; the D gene is possibly TRBD1 (6 bases). With 4 bases removed from V and 2 bases from J, the gap between germline ends came to 9 bases. The germline CDR1 and CDR2 sequences are SGDLS and YYNGEE. The length of the CDR3 is 13 residues. CDR3 region: CASSSGQQETQYF. CDR3 bases: TGTGCCAGCAGCTCCGGACAGCAAGAGACCCAGTACTTC.

This clone occurred once. The rearrangement links TRBV9 to TRBJ1-4, with D unresolved. V was cut by 0 bases and J by 9 bases, with 9 bases left in between. Germline values: CDR1 SGDLS, CDR2 YYNGEE. The length of the CDR3 is 13 residues. The CDR3 region is CASSVEAGKKLFF. DNA of the CDR3: TGTGCCAGCAGCGTAGAGGCGGGAAAAAAACTGTTTTTT. The full variable domain, its missing parts supplied by reference TRBV9 and TRBJ1-4, is DSGVTQTPKHLITATGQRVTLRCSPRSGDLSVYWYQQSLDQGLQFLIQYYNGEERAKGNILERFSAQQFPDLHSELNLSSLELGDSALYFCASSVEAGKKLFFGSGTQLSVL.

The chain uses TRBV11-3 and TRBJ2-7; D is possibly TRBD1 (5 bases). The germline V gene has CDR1 SGHNT and CDR2 YENEEA. Trimming stripped 5 bases from V and 5 bases from J, with 16 bases between. The CDR3 covers 14 residues. The CDR3 bases are TGTGCCAGCAGCCAACCTCAGGGCAGGAACGAGCAGTACTTC. Amino acid sequence: CASSQPQGRNEQYF.

The rearrangement joins TRBV6-1 to TRBJ2-7; D is perhaps TRBD1 (6 bases). CDR1 MNHNS and CDR2 SASEGT come from the germline V gene. V was clipped by 3 bases and J by 6 bases, with 24 bases between them. The CDR3 has 17 amino acids. CDR3 in amino acids: CASSDRRGTGSSGEQYF. As DNA, the CDR3 is TGTGCCAGCAGTGATAGAAGGGGTACAGGGAGCTCAGGCGAGCAGTACTTC.

The chain recombines TRBV15 with TRBJ2-7, with no clear D. The CDR3 has 12 residues. V gave up 3 bases and J gave up 4 bases, with 7 bases separating them. The germline V gene encodes CDR1 LNHNV and CDR2 YYDKDF (reference sequence). The CDR3 loop is CATSSAGYEQYF. In nucleotides, the CDR3 is TGTGCCACCAGCAGTGCCGGGTACGAGCAGTACTTC.

This chain joins TRBV3-1 (or the pseudogene TRBV3-2) and TRBJ2-5, with 8 bases fitting TRBD2. The CDR3 runs to 15 residues. Germline V CDR1 and CDR2: LGHDT, YNNKEL (reference sequence). J was trimmed by 5 bases and V by 2 bases; bases with no gene match: 7. The chain's CDR3 is CASSQRTGGAETQYF. CDR3 sequence (DNA): TGTGCCAGCAGCCAAAGGACGGGGGGGGCGGAGACCCAGTACTTC.

The rearrangement links TRBV2 to TRBJ1-2; the D gene is possibly TRBD1 (5 bases). V lost 5 bases and J lost 7, with 14 bases in between. Germline assignment: CDR1 SNHLY and CDR2 FYNNEI. This CDR3 spans 13 amino acids. CDR3 bases: TGTGCCAGCAGTTATGTGGGGCAGGGTGGCTACACCTTC. Its translation: CASSYVGQGGYTF.

This sequence joins TRBV5-4 and TRBJ2-2; TRBD2 matches at 8 bases. Germline loops: CDR1 SGHNT, CDR2 YYREEE (reference sequence). This CDR3 contains 17 residues. V gave up 1 base and J gave up 2 bases; unmatched junction bases: 7. The CDR3 nucleotides read TGTGCCAGCAGCTTGCCGGGGGGGGCACCAAACACCGGGGAGCTGTTTTTT. Its protein is CASSLPGGAPNTGELFF. Using reference TRBV5-4 and TRBJ2-2 for the parts outside the CDR3, the full variable domain is ETGVTQSPTHLIKTRGQQVTLRCSSQSGHNTVSWYQQALGQGPQFIFQYYREEENGRGNFPPRFSGLQFPNYSSELNVNALELDDSALYLCASSLPGGAPNTGELFFGEGSRLTVL.

By sample share, this clone is medium-sized. This chain joins TRBV3-1 (or the pseudogene TRBV3-2) and TRBJ1-2, with TRBD1 identical over 8 bases. Germline V gene data show CDR1 as LGHDT and CDR2 as YNNKEL (reference sequence). The junction had 4 bases not matched to a gene; V was cut back by 0 bases and J by 4 bases. The CDR3 loop spans 15 amino acids. DNA of the CDR3: TGTGCCAGCAGCCAAGAAGGGACAGGCCTCTATGGCTACACCTTC. Residues: CASSQEGTGLYGYTF.

This chain uses TRBV6-6 with TRBJ2-4; 9 bases are a match to TRBD1. V was pared by 6 bases and J by 5 bases, with 8 bases of the junction left unmatched. CDR1 and CDR2 (germline): MNHNY, SVGAGI (reference sequence). The CDR3 covers 15 residues. The CDR3 sequence is CASSLTRQGENIQYF. The CDR3 DNA follows: TGTGCCAGCAGCCTTACGAGACAGGGGGAAAACATTCAGTACTTC.

The V call is TRBV10-1, the J call TRBJ1-1; D unresolved. The CDR3 is 14 amino acids. Germline lookup yields CDR1 WNHNN and CDR2 SYGVQD (reference sequence). Trimming pared 2 bases from V and 5 bases from J, leaving 12 bases between. The CDR3 DNA sequence: TGCGCCAGCAGTGAGACGAGGGAGAGAACTGAAGCTTTCTTT. Encoded protein: CASSETRERTEAFF.

This chain joins TRBV13 and TRBJ2-2; possibly TRBD2 for D (5 bases). Germline assignment: CDR1 PRHDT and CDR2 FYEKMQ (reference sequence). Trimming pared 5 bases from V and 1 base from J, leaving 8 bases between. This CDR3 has 14 amino acids. DNA for the CDR3: TGTGCCAGCAGCGTCGGGGTGAACACCGGGGAGCTGTTTTTT. The encoded protein is CASSVGVNTGELFF.

The chain recombines TRBV11-3 with TRBJ1-2, with unresolved D. The germline gives CDR1 SGHNT, CDR2 YENEEA. V gave up 0 bases and J gave up 2 bases, with 4 bases separating them. The CDR3 runs 13 residues. CDR3 coding DNA: TGTGCCAGCAGCTTAGACTCGAACTATGGCTACACCTTC. Protein product: CASSLDSNYGYTF.

V usage is TRBV24-1 and J usage is TRBJ1-5; the match to TRBD1 covers 7 bases. The ends lost 4 bases at V and 0 bases at J; junction bases unmatched: 5. Germline CDR1 is KGHDR and CDR2 is SFDVKD. CDR3 length equals 16 residues. CDR3 in amino acids: CATSDSTGFSNQPQHF. In nucleotides, the CDR3 is TGTGCCACCAGTGACTCGACAGGGTTTAGCAATCAGCCCCAGCATTTT.

This clone was picked up one time. J is TRBJ1-1 and V is TRBV3-1 (or the pseudogene TRBV3-2); D ambiguous. The CDR3 extends over 13 amino acids. The V and J ends lost 4 bases and 5 bases respectively, with 11 bases between them. In germline, CDR1 is LGHDT, CDR2 YNNKEL (reference sequence). CDR3 sequence reads: CASSRRGRTEAFF. DNA for the CDR3: TGTGCCAGCAGCCGGCGGGGTAGGACTGAAGCTTTCTTT.

The chain carries TRBV19 and TRBJ1-4, with D uncertain. Germline loops: CDR1 LNHDA, CDR2 SQIVND (reference sequence). V was cut by 8 bases and J by 5 bases, with 12 bases left in between. CDR3 length: 13 residues. DNA of the CDR3: TGTGCCAGTGGACTTTACAGCAATGAAAAACTGTTTTTT. Translating it yields CASGLYSNEKLFF.